The T cell receptor beta chain under discussion was sequenced for a study of T cell responses to AZD1222 COVID-19 vaccine. The study's findings and limits: Clonal diversity may have been underestimated, and the donors were mostly white British, with more females than males.

Comments on this clone: Its antigen is as yet unknown.

Libraries were prepared by immunoSEQ multiplex PCR; TCRdb keeps only in-frame clonotypes and omits some of them. The data hold 150,000 to 200,000 clones, with roughly 94% observed a single time. V was pared by 6 bases and J by 0 bases, with 9 bases between. The CDR3 contains 14 residues. Germline V lookup: CDR1 MNHEY, CDR2 SVGAGI. The sequence was obtained from an adult who received the AZD1222 COVID-19 vaccine. The sequencing used peripheral blood, collected 28 days after the second AZD1222 dose. The chain links TRBV6-5 to TRBJ1-3, with D possibly being TRBD1 (6 bases). DNA of the CDR3: TGTGCCAGCAGGTCGACAGGCTCTGGAAACACCATATATTTT. Its protein is CASRSTGSGNTIYF.